A selection of T cell receptor beta chains follows, all from one sample in a study of OX40 agonist ivuxolimab in advanced cancers. Repertoires were generated with immunoSEQ multiplex PCR, while TCRdb's copy carries only in-frame clones and drops some. The sample yields tens of thousands of clones, approximately 90% seen once. Sequences were derived from CD4+ or CD8+ T cells sorted from blood, sampled in a trial of the OX40 agonist ivuxolimab. Receptors were obtained from an adult with an advanced solid tumor such as melanoma, head and neck, liver or kidney cancer. Each CDR3 is given with its conserved first and last residue. Fields, in order: V gene, J gene, CDR3 protein.

v_call: TRBV28; j_call: TRBJ1-2; cdr3_aa: CASSPSPGAYGYTF
v_call: TRBV5-1; j_call: TRBJ2-7; cdr3_aa: CASSPGLAGVYEQYF
v_call: TRBV6-1; j_call: TRBJ1-1; cdr3_aa: CASSEGGWVTEAFF
v_call: TRBV9; j_call: TRBJ1-4; cdr3_aa: CASSASGTGNEKLFF
v_call: TRBV5-1; j_call: TRBJ2-5; cdr3_aa: CASSLVKTQETQYF
v_call: TRBV5-1; j_call: TRBJ2-7; cdr3_aa: CASSFRLAGAAYEQYF
v_call: TRBV20-1; j_call: TRBJ1-4; cdr3_aa: CSGDKNEKLFF
v_call: TRBV5-1; j_call: TRBJ1-4; cdr3_aa: CASRGTGTTNEKLFF
v_call: TRBV2; j_call: TRBJ2-2; cdr3_aa: CASSVDPPGELFF
v_call: TRBV19; j_call: TRBJ1-2; cdr3_aa: CASSIKQGHGYGYTF
v_call: TRBV7-8; j_call: TRBJ2-2; cdr3_aa: CASSLGFVGELFF
v_call: TRBV7-9; j_call: TRBJ1-1; cdr3_aa: CASSLGGQGGTEAFF
v_call: TRBV6-6; j_call: TRBJ1-2; cdr3_aa: CASSYPGTNYGYTF
v_call: TRBV11-2; j_call: TRBJ1-2; cdr3_aa: CASSSLRVPGTF
v_call: TRBV6-5; j_call: TRBJ2-7; cdr3_aa: CASSPPLGFYEQYF
v_call: TRBV6-1; j_call: TRBJ1-1; cdr3_aa: CASSGGQGNTEAFF
v_call: TRBV7-9; j_call: TRBJ1-3; cdr3_aa: CASPLGSSGNTIYF
v_call: TRBV2; j_call: TRBJ1-2; cdr3_aa: CAGDREGGYTF
v_call: TRBV10-2; j_call: TRBJ1-3; cdr3_aa: CASSESVPGTGNTIYF
v_call: TRBV9; j_call: TRBJ2-3; cdr3_aa: CASSVERGITDTQYF
v_call: TRBV29-1; j_call: TRBJ2-7; cdr3_aa: CSVRLIYEQYF
v_call: TRBV5-6; j_call: TRBJ2-3; cdr3_aa: CASSLGASTDTQYF
v_call: TRBV9; j_call: TRBJ1-1; cdr3_aa: CASSRSGTANTEAFF
v_call: TRBV28; j_call: TRBJ1-5; cdr3_aa: CASSLLGGFDQPQHF